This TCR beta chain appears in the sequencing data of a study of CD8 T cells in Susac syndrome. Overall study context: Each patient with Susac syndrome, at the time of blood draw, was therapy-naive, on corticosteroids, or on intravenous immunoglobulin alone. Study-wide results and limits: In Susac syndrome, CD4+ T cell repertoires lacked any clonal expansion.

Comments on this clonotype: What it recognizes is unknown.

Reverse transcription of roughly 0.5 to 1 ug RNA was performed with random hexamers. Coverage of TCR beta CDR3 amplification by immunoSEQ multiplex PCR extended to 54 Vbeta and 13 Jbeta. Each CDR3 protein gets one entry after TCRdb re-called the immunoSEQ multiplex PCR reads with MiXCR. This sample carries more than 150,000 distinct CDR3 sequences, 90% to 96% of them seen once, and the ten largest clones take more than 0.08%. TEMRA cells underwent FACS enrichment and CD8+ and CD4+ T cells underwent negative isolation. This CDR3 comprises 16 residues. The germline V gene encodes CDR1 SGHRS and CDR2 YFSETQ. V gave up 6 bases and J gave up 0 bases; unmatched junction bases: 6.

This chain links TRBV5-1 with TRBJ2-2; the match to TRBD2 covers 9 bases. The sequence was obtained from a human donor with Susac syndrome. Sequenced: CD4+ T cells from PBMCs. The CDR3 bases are TGCGCCAGCAAGCGGGGGGCCCCGGCGAACACCGGGGAGCTGTTTTTT. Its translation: CASKRGAPANTGELFF.